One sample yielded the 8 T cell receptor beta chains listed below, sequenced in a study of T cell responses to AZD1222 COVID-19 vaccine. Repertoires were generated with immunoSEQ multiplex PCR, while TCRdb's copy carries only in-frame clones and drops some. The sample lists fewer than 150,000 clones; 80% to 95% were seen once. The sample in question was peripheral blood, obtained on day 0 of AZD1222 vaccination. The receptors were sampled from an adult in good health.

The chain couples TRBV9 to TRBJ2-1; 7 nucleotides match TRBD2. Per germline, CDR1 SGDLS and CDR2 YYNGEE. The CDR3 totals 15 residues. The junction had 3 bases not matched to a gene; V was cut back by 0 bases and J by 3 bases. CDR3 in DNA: TGTGCCAGCAGCGTAGGGTCTAGCGGCTACAATGAGCAGTTCTTC. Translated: CASSVGSSGYNEQFF. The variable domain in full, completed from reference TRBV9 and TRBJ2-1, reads DSGVTQTPKHLITATGQRVTLRCSPRSGDLSVYWYQQSLDQGLQFLIQYYNGEERAKGNILERFSAQQFPDLHSELNLSSLELGDSALYFCASSVGSSGYNEQFFGPGTRLTVL.

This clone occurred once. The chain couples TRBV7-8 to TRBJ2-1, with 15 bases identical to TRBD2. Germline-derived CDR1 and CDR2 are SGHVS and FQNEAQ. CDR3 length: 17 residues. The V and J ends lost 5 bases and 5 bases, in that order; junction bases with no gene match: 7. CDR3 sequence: CASSPWTSGRVNNEQFF. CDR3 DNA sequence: TGTGCCAGCAGCCCTTGGACTAGCGGGAGGGTCAACAATGAGCAGTTCTTC.

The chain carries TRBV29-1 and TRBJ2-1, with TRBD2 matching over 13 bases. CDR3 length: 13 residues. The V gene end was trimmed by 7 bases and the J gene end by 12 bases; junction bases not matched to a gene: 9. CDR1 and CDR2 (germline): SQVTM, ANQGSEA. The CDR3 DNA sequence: TGCAGCGCGGGGACTAGCGGGACGTTCGTGCAGTTCTTC. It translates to CSAGTSGTFVQFF.

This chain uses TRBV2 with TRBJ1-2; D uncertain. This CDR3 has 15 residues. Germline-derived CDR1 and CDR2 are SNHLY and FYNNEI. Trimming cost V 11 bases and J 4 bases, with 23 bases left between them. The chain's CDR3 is CASRSDGGRIYGYTF. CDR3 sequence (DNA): TGTGCCTCCCGGTCAGATGGCGGACGGATCTATGGCTACACCTTC.

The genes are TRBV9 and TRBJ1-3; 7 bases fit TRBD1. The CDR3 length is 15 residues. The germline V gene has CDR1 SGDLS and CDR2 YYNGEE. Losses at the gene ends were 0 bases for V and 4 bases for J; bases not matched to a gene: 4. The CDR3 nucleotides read TGTGCCAGCAGCGTAGGACAGGGAAGAGGAAACACCATATATTTT. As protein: CASSVGQGRGNTIYF.

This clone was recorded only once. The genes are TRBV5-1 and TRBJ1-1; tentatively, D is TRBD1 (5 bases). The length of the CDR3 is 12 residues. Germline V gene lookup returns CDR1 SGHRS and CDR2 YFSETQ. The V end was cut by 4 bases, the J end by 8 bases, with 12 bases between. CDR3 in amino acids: CASSRPGTEAFF. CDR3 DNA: TGCGCCAGCAGCAGGCCAGGGACGGAAGCTTTCTTT. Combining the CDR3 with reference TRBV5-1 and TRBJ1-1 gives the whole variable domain KAGVTQTPRYLIKTRGQQVTLSCSPISGHRSVSWYQQTPGQGLQFLFEYFSETQRNKGNFPGRFSGRQFSNSRSEMNVSTLELGDSALYLCASSRPGTEAFFGQGTRLTVV.

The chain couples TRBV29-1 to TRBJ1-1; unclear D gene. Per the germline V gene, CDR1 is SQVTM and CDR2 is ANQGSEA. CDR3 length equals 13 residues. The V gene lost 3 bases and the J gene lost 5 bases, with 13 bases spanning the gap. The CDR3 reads CSVDVAGGTEAFF. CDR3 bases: TGCAGCGTTGACGTCGCAGGCGGGACTGAAGCTTTCTTT.

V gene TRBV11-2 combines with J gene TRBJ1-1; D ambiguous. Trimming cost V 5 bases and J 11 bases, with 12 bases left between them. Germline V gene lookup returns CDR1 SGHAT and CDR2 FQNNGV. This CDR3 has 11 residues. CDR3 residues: CASSRGVRAFF. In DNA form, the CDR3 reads TGTGCCAGCAGCCGCGGTGTGAGGGCTTTCTTT.